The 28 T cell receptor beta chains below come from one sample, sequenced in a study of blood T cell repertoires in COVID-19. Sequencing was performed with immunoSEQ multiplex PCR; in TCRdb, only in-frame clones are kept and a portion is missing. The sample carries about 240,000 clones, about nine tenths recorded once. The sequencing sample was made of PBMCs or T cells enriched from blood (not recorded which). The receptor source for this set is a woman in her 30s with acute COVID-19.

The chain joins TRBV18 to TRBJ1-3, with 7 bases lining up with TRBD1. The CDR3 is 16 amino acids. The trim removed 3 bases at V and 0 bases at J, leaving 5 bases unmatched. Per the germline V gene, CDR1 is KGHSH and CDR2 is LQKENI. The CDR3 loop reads CASSPPGQSSGNTIYF. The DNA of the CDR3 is TGTGCCAGCTCACCGCCGGGACAGTCCTCTGGAAACACCATATATTTT.

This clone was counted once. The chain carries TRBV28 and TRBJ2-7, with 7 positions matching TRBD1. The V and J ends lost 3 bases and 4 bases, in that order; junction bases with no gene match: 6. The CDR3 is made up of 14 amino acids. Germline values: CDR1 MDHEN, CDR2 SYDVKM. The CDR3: CASSFQGGEYEQYF. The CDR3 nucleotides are TGTGCCAGCAGTTTTCAAGGGGGCGAGTACGAGCAGTACTTC.

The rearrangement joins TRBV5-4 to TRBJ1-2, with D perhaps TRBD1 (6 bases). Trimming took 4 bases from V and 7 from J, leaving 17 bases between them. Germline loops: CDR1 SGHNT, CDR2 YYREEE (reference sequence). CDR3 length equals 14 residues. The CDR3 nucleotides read TGTGCCAGCAGCGATGGACAGATCGGGTCTGGCTACACCTTC. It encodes CASSDGQIGSGYTF. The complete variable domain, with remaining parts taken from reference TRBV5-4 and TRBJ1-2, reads ETGVTQSPTHLIKTRGQQVTLRCSSQSGHNTVSWYQQALGQGPQFIFQYYREEENGRGNFPPRFSGLQFPNYSSELNVNALELDDSALYLCASSDGQIGSGYTFGSGTRLTVV.

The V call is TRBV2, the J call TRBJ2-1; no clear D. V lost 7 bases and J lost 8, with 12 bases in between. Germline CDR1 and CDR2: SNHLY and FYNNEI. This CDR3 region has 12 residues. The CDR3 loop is CASNRSPDEQFF. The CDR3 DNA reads TGTGCCAGCAATCGGTCGCCTGATGAGCAGTTCTTC.

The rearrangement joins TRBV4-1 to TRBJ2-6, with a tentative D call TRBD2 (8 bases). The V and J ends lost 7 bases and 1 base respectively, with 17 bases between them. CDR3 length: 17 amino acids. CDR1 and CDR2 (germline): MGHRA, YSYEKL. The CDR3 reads CASTRQGLGSGANVLTF. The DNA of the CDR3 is TGCGCCAGCACCCGACAGGGACTAGGTTCTGGGGCCAACGTCCTGACTTTC.

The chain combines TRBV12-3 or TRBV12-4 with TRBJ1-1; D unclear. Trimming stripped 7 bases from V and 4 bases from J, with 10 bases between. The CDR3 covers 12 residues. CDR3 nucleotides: TGTGCCAGCACCCCAGGTGCCACTGAAGCTTTCTTT. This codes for CASTPGATEAFF.

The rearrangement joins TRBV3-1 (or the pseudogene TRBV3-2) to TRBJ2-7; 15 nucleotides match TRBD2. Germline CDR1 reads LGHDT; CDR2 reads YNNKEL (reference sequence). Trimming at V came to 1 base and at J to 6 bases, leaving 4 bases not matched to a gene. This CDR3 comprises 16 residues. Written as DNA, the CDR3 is TGTGCCAGCAGCCAAGGGACGGGACTAGCGGGAGGCGAGCAGTACTTC. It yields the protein CASSQGTGLAGGEQYF.

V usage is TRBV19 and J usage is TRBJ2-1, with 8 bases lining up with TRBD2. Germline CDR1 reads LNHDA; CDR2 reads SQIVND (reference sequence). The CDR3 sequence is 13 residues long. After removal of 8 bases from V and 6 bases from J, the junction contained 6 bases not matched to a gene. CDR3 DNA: TGTGCCAGTGGCGGGACTAGTCTCAATGAGCAGTTCTTC. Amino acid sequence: CASGGTSLNEQFF.

In nucleotides, the CDR3 is TGTGCCAGCAATCCCAAGGCAGGGCCCACAGATACGCAGTATTTT. It is translated as CASNPKAGPTDTQYF. The chain combines TRBV5-4 with TRBJ2-3, with D tentatively TRBD1 (5 bases). The CDR3 has 15 amino acids. The V gene lost 6 bases and the J gene lost 2 bases, with 16 bases spanning the gap. Germline CDR1 SGHNT, CDR2 YYREEE (reference sequence). Full variable domain (missing parts from reference TRBV5-4 and TRBJ2-3): ETGVTQSPTHLIKTRGQQVTLRCSSQSGHNTVSWYQQALGQGPQFIFQYYREEENGRGNFPPRFSGLQFPNYSSELNVNALELDDSALYLCASNPKAGPTDTQYFGPGTRLTVL.

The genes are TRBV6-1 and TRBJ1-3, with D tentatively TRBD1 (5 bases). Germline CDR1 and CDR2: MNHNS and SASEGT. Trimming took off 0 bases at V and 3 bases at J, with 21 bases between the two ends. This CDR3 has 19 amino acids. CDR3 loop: CASSEAVGGVRVLGNTIYF. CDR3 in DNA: TGTGCCAGCAGTGAAGCGGTTGGGGGGGTAAGGGTCCTTGGAAACACCATATATTTT.

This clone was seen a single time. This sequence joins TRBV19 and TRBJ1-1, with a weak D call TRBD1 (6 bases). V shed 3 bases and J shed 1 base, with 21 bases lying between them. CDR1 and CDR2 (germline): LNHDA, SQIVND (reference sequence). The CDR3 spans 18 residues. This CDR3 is CASSIPQGRMNGNTEAFF. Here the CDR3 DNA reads TGTGCCAGTAGTATCCCCCAGGGGCGGATGAACGGGAACACTGAAGCTTTCTTT.

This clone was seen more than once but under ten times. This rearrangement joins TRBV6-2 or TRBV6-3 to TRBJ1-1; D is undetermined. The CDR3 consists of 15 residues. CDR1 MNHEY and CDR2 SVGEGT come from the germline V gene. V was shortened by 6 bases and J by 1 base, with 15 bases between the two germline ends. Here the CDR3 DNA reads TGTGCCAGCAGCGTCTATGGCCGACAGAACACTGAAGCTTTCTTT. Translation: CASSVYGRQNTEAFF.

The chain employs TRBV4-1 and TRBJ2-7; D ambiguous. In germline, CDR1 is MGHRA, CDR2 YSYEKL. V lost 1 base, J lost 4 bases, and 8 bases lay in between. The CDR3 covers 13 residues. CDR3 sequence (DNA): TGCGCCAGCAGCCAAGTCCCCAAATACGAGCAGTACTTC. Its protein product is CASSQVPKYEQYF.

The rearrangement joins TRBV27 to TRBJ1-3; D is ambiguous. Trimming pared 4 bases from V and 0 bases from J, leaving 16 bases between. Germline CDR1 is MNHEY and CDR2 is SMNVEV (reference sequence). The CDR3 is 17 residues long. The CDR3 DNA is TGTGCCAGCAGTTCCACTGCGGGCGGTAGCTCTGGAAACACCATATATTTT. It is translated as CASSSTAGGSSGNTIYF.

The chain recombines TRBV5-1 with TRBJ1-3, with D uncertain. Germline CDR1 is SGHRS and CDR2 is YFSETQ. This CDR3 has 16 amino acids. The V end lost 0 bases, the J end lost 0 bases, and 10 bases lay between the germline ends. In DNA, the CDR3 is TGCGCCAGCAGCTTGGGAGCGGGAGTCTCTGGAAACACCATATATTTT. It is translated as CASSLGAGVSGNTIYF.

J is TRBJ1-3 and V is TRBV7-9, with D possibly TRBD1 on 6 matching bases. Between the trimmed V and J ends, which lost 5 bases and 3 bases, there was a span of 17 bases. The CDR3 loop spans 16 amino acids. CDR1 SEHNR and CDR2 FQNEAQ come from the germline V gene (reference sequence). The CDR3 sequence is CASSPRSRGHGNTIYF. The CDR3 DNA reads TGTGCCAGCAGCCCAAGGTCCAGGGGACATGGAAACACCATATATTTT.

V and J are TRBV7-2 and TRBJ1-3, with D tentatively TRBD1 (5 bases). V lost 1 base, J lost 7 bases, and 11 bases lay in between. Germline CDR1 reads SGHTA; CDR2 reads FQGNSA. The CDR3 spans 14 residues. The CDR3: CASSLGQGLNTIYF. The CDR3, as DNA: TGTGCCAGCAGCTTAGGTCAGGGATTGAACACCATATATTTT.

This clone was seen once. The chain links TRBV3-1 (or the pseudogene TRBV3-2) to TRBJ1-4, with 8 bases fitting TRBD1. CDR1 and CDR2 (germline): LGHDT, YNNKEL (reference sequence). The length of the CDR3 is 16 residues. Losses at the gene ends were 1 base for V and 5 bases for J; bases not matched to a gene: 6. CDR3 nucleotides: TGTGCCAGCAGCCAAGCACCACAGGGGGAAAATGAAAAACTGTTTTTT. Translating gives CASSQAPQGENEKLFF.

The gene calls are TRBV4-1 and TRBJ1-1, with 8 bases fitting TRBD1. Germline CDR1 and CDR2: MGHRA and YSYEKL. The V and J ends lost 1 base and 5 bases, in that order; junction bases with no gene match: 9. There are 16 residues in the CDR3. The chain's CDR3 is CASSQGRGQGWTEAFF. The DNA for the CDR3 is TGCGCCAGCAGCCAAGGCAGAGGACAGGGTTGGACTGAAGCTTTCTTT.

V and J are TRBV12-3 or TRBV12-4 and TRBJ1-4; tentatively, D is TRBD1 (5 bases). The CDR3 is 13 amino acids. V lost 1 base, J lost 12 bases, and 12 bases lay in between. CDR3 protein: CASSLEPGEELFF. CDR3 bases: TGTGCCAGCAGTTTAGAACCGGGGGAAGAACTGTTTTTT.

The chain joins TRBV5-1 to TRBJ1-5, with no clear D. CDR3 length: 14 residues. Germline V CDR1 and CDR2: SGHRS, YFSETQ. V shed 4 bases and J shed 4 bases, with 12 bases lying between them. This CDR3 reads CASSEVSGNQPQHF. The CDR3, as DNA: TGCGCCAGCAGCGAGGTCAGCGGGAATCAGCCCCAGCATTTT.

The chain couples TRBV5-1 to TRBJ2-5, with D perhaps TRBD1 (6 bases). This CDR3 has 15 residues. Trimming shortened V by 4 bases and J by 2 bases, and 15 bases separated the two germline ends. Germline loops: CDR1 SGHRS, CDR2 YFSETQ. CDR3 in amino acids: CASSHGTPGQETQYF. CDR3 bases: TGCGCCAGCAGCCACGGGACACCGGGGCAAGAGACCCAGTACTTC.

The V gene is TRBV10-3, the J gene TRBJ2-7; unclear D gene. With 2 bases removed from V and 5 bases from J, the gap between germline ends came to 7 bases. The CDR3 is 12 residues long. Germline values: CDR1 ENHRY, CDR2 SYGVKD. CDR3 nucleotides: TGTGCCATCAGTGAGGCAACAAACGAGCAGTACTTC. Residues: CAISEATNEQYF.

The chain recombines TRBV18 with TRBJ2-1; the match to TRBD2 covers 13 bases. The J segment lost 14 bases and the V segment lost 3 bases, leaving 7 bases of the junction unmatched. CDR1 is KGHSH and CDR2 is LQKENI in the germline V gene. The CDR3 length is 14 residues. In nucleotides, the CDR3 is TGTGCCAGCTCACCTCTTACTAGCGGGGGGGAAGAGTTCTTC. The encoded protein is CASSPLTSGGEEFF.

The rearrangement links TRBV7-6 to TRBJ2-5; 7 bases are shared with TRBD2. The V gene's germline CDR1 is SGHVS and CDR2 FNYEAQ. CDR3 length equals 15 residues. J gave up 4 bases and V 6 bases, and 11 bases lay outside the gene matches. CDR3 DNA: TGTGCCAGCAGACCTCCCGGGACGGGGGGAGAGACCCAGTACTTC. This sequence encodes CASRPPGTGGETQYF.

DNA of the CDR3: TGTGCCAGCAGCTTAGAACTAGCGGGGATCTACAATGAGCAGTTCTTC. Protein: CASSLELAGIYNEQFF. The chain has TRBV13 and TRBJ2-1; TRBD2 agrees at 10 bases. Trimming took 1 base from V and 3 from J; bases not matched to a gene: 3. Germline CDR1 PRHDT, CDR2 FYEKMQ (reference sequence). The CDR3 length is 16 residues.

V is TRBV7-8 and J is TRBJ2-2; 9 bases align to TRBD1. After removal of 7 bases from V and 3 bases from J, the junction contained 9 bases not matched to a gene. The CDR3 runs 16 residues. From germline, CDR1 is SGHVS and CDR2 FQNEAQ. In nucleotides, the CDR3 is TGTGCCAGCACCCTGGTAGGGACAGGGCACACCGGGGAGCTGTTTTTT. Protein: CASTLVGTGHTGELFF.

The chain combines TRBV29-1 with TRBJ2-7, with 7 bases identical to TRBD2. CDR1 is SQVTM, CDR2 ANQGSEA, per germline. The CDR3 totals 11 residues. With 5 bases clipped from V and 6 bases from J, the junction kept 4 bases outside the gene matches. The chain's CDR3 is CSVPQRGEQYF. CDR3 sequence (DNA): TGCAGCGTTCCGCAGCGGGGCGAGCAGTACTTC.